This T cell receptor beta chain comes out of a study of identical twins. Study-wide results and limits: Twins shared out-of-frame alpha sequences with excess low generation probability.

In this sample, this clonotype turned up many times. No antigen is known for it. The V gene's germline CDR1 is MGHRA and CDR2 YSYEKL. After removal of 0 bases from V and 9 bases from J, the junction contained 5 bases not matched to a gene. The CDR3 is 16 residues long. Template switching created a universal primer site, and the cDNA included unique molecular identifiers. From the 5' RACE reads, TCRdb called clonotypes with MiXCR, one entry per CDR3 protein. The sample includes roughly 280,000 distinct CDR3 sequences, less than 9.5% of them seen just once. These data were likewise used in another study, on yellow fever vaccine responses in identical twins. As that study records: Twins reportedly appeared to share part of their vaccine T cell response while keeping part individual.

This clonotype originated in a woman aged 18-29 years in good health. The source material was CD8+ T cells sorted from blood. The gene calls are TRBV4-1 and TRBJ1-6; 10 nucleotides align to TRBD1. CDR3 protein: CASSQEGQGIFSPLHF. The CDR3 DNA is TGCGCCAGCAGCCAAGAGGGACAGGGGATCTTTTCACCCCTCCACTTT.